The present T cell receptor beta chain was sequenced within a study of OX40 agonist ivuxolimab in advanced cancers. Study as a whole: Patients were dosed intravenously with ivuxolimab at 0.01 to 10 mg/kg every 2 weeks.

The CDR3 loop spans 17 amino acids. CDR1 is SGHVS, CDR2 FNYEAQ, per germline. V trimming: 5 bases; J trimming: 5 bases; junction bases outside the gene matches: 15. Autoimmune disease history or systemic immunosuppression excluded patients. This table comes from immunoSEQ multiplex PCR, and its TCRdb copy is limited to in-frame clones, with some not included. The table includes around 8,000 clones, roughly 70% detected once. Study-wide findings and caveats: Compared with CD4+, CD8+ T cells on average had more expanded clones.

A word on this clone: Antigen: not known.

This specimen was CD4+ or CD8+ T cells sorted from blood, taken in a trial of the OX40 agonist ivuxolimab. The V call is TRBV7-6, the J call TRBJ2-3, with 8 bases matching TRBD2. The source of this sequence is an adult with an advanced solid tumor such as melanoma, head and neck, liver or kidney cancer. The CDR3 bases are TGTGCCAGCAGCAATCAGCCCGGACTAGCCTCCCAAGATACGCAGTATTTT. Translation: CASSNQPGLASQDTQYF.